Given below is one T cell receptor (beta chain) in context. Its antigen remains unknown. These data belong to a study of T cells after posttransplantation cyclophosphamide. Libraries were prepared by immunoSEQ multiplex PCR; TCRdb keeps only in-frame clonotypes and omits some of them. The sample includes tens of thousands of clones, around 91% of them seen just once. Busulfan-fludarabine conditioning, marrow transplant, and cyclophosphamide on days +3 and +4 were administered. The length of the CDR3 is 14 residues. Germline values: CDR1 MNHEY, CDR2 SVGAGI. The germline V and J ends were trimmed by 2 bases and 1 base, with 8 bases remaining between them. Findings and limits, study-wide: Recipient CMV seropositivity and CMV reactivation strongly tracked TRB clonality. Later post-transplant blood repertoires were often dominated by donor CD8+ memory clones.

This material consisted of PBMCs, taken roughly 59 days after allogeneic stem cell transplant with posttransplant cyclophosphamide. The chain combines TRBV6-5 with TRBJ1-1; no reliable D call. The TCR originated in a male patient aged 55 to 69 who received an allogeneic stem cell transplant from a related donor and was CMV-positive. The graft donor may have given rise to some T cells. The CDR3 DNA reads as TGTGCCAGCAGTTACATCCCCTCGAACACTGAAGCTTTCTTT. It codes for CASSYIPSNTEAFF.